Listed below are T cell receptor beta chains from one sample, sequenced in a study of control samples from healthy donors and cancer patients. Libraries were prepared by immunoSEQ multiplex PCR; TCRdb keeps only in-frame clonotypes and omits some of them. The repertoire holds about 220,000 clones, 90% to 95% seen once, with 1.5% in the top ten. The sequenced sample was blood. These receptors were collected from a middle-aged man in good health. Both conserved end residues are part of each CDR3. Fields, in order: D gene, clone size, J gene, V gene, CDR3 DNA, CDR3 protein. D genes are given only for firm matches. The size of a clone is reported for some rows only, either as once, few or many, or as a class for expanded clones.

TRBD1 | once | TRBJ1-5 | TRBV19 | TGTGCCAGTAGTATCGCAGGGGGTGGGCAGCCCCAGCATTTT | CASSIAGGGQPQHF
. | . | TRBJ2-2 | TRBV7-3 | TGTGCCAGCAGCTTATTAAAAACCGGGGAGCTGTTTTTT | CASSLLKTGELFF
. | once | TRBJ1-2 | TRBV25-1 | TGTGCCAGCAGGATGGAAGTGAGTAACGGCTACACCTTC | CASRMEVSNGYTF
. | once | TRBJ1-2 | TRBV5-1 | TGCGCCAGCAGCCCTGGCCCTAACTATGGCTACACCTTC | CASSPGPNYGYTF
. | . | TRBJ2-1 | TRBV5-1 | TGCGCCAGCAGCCCGTTGGCGGGGAGCTCCTACAATGAGCAGTTCTTC | CASSPLAGSSYNEQFF
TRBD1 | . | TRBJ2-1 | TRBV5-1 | TGCGCCAGCAGCTTGGACAGGGGTTACAATGAGCAGTTCTTC | CASSLDRGYNEQFF
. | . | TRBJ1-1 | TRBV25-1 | TGTGCCAGCAGTGAAGAGGGGAGGAACACTGAAGCTTTCTTT | CASSEEGRNTEAFF
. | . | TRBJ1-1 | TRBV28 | TGTGCCAGCAGTTTTCCCCTCAGGGCTGTCACTGAAGCTTTCTTT | CASSFPLRAVTEAFF
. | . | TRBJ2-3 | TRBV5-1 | TGCGCCAGCAGCGCAAGACTGAGAATAAGTGATACGCAGTATTTT | CASSARLRISDTQYF
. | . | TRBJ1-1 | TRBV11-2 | TGTGCCAGCAGCCCCGGTGGGGGGAAAGCTTTCTTT | CASSPGGGKAFF
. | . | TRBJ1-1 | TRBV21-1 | TGTGCCAGCAGCAAAGCGACGAAGGACAGGGGGCCAGAGAACACTGAAGCTTTCTTT | CASSKATKDRGPENTEAFF
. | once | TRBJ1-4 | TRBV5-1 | TGCGCCAGCAGCTCTGAACAGGGAAGCGAAAAACTGTTTTTT | CASSSEQGSEKLFF
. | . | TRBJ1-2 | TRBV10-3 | TGTGCCACCCATACAGGGTATGGCTACACCTTC | CATHTGYGYTF
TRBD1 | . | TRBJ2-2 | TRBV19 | TGTGCCAGTAGAGAGTACAGGGGGCAAGGAACCGGGGAGCTGTTTTTT | CASREYRGQGTGELFF
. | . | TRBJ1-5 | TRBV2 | TGTGCCAGCAGAGAACAGGGAACGAAGAATCAGCCCCAGCATTTT | CASREQGTKNQPQHF
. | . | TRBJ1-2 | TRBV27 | TGTGCCAGCGGATGGTACTCGGGATCTGCTACCTATGGCTACACCTTC | CASGWYSGSATYGYTF
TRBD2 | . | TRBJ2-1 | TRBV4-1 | TGCGCCAGCAGCCAAGATACACTAGCGGGGAAGGGTGAGCAGTTCTTC | CASSQDTLAGKGEQFF
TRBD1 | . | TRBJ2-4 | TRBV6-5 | TGTGCCAGCAGCGGGACAGCCTTAGCCAAAAACATTCAGTACTTC | CASSGTALAKNIQYF
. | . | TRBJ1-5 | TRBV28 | TGTGCCAGCAGCCTCCGGACTGCGGAGCGGGGGCAGCCCCAGCATTTT | CASSLRTAERGQPQHF
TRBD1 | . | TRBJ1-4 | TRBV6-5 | TGTGCCAGCAGACGACAGGGGAATTTGGAAAAACTGTTTTTT | CASRRQGNLEKLFF
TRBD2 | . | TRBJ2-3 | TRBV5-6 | TGTGTCAGCAGCTCACTAGCGGGGAAGGAAGATACGCAGTATTTT | CVSSSLAGKEDTQYF
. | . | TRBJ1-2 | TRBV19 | TGTGCCTCCCAAGCCAGGGGTCGTAACTATGGCTACACCTTC | CASQARGRNYGYTF
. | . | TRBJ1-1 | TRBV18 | TGTGCCAGCTCACCTCGGACAGAGTTTGGGACTGAAGCTTTCTTT | CASSPRTEFGTEAFF
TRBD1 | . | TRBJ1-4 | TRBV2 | TGTGCCAGCAGTGAAACCGCTAGGAGAGAGGGGGCGCGTGAAAAACTGTTTTTT | CASSETARREGAREKLFF
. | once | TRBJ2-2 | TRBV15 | TGTGCCACCAGCACTTTAACCGGGGAGCTGTTTTTT | CATSTLTGELFF
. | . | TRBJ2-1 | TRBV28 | TGTGCCAGCAGGCTCCTTTACAATGAGCAGTTCTTC | CASRLLYNEQFF
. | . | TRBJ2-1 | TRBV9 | TGTGCCAGCACCACATTCACCTACAATGAGCAGTTCTTC | CASTTFTYNEQFF
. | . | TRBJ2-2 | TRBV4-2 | TGTGCCAGCAGCCAAGACTTGAACACCGGGGAGCTGTTTTTT | CASSQDLNTGELFF
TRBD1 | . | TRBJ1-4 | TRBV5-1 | TGCGCCAGCAGCCCCGGGACAGCCGTTAATGAAAAACTGTTTTTT | CASSPGTAVNEKLFF
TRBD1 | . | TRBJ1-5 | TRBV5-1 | TGCGCCAGCAGCTTGCAGCCAGGGGGTTCGAATCAGCCCCAGCATTTT | CASSLQPGGSNQPQHF
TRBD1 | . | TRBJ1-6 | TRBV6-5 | TGTGCCAGCAGTAGACAGGGGACTTATAATTCACCCCTCCACTTT | CASSRQGTYNSPLHF
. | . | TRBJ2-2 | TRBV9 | TGTGCCAGCAGCGTAGGGAACAGGGAGGTCGGGGAGCTGTTTTTT | CASSVGNREVGELFF
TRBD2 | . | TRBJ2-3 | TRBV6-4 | TGTGCCAGCAGTGTTGGTAGCGGGGGGGCGGATACGCAGTATTTT | CASSVGSGGADTQYF
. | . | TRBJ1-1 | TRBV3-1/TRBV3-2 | TGTGCCAGCAGCCAAGGGTGGGGGGACACTGAAGCTTTCTTT | CASSQGWGDTEAFF
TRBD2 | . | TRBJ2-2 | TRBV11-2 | TGTGCCAGCAGCTTAGTACCTAGCGGGTTTAACACCGGGGAGCTGTTTTTT | CASSLVPSGFNTGELFF
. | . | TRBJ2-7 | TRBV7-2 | TGTGCCAGCAGCTTAGACAGGTCGGTAAGCTACGAGCAGTACTTC | CASSLDRSVSYEQYF
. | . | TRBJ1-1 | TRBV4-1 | TGCGCCAGCAGCCTACAGGGTAGGGACACTGAAGCTTTCTTT | CASSLQGRDTEAFF
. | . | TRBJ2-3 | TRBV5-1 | TGCGCCAGCCGACTACAACGCACAGATACGCAGTATTTT | CASRLQRTDTQYF
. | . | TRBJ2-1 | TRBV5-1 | TGCGCCAGCAGCTTGAGTCTAGCGAGCAATGAGCAGTTCTTC | CASSLSLASNEQFF
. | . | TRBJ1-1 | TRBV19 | TGTGCCAGTAGTATAATTAACAGGTATAACACTGAAGCTTTCTTT | CASSIINRYNTEAFF
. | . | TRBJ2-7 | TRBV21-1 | TGTGCCAGCAGCAAAGGGAGGGGTAAAACCTACGAGCAGTACTTC | CASSKGRGKTYEQYF
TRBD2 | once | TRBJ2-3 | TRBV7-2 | TGTGCCAGCAGGGCGGGAGGAGCATATGGAGATACGCAGTATTTT | CASRAGGAYGDTQYF
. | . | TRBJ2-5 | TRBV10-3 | TGTGCCATCAGTCAGGGGTCAGAGACCCAGTACTTC | CAISQGSETQYF
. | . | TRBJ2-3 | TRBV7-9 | TGTGCCAGCAGCTTAGAGGTCGGGGGAGTCACAGATACGCAGTATTTT | CASSLEVGGVTDTQYF
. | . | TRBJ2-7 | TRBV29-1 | TGCAGCGTTGTCGGGACGGGATTCTACGAGCAGTACTTC | CSVVGTGFYEQYF
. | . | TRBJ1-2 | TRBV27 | TGTGCCAGCAGTTTAGGACGGGGAGGTATCGGCTATGGCTACACCTTC | CASSLGRGGIGYGYTF
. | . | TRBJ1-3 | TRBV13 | TGTGCCAGCAGCTCCCCGTCACGTGGAAACACCATATATTTT | CASSSPSRGNTIYF
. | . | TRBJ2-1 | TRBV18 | TGTGCCAGCTCACCGAGGGGGTCTCAGGGGAACAATGAGCAGTTCTTC | CASSPRGSQGNNEQFF
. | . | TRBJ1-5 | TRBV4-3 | TGCGCCAGCAGCCAAGAGGGGGGTAATCAGCCCCAGCATTTT | CASSQEGGNQPQHF
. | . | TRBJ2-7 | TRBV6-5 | TGTGCCAGCAGTTTGGGCCAGGACTCCTCCTACGAGCAGTACTTC | CASSLGQDSSYEQYF
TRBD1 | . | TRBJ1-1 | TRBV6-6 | TGTGCCAGCAGACCCCAGGGGGTCAGTGCAGAAGCTTTCTTT | CASRPQGVSAEAFF
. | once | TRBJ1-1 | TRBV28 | TGTGCCAGCAGTTTAGCAGGGGCGAGAACTGAAGCTTTCTTT | CASSLAGARTEAFF
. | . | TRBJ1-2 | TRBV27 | TGTGCCAGCAGTCGAACTTCTGGAGGCTATGGCTACACCTTC | CASSRTSGGYGYTF
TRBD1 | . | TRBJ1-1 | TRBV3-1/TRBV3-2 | TGTGCCAGCAGCCAAGAAGGGGAGGGGGCGAACACTGAAGCTTTCTTT | CASSQEGEGANTEAFF
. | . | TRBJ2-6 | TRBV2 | TGTGCCAGCAGTCTACAGGGTACCTCTGGGGCCAACGTCCTGACTTTC | CASSLQGTSGANVLTF
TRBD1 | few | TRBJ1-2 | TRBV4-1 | TGCGCCAGCAGCCAAGGGACGGAAACAGGGGGGAACTATGGCTACACCTTC | CASSQGTETGGNYGYTF
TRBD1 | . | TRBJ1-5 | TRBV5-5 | TGTGCCAGCAGCGCGGGACAGGGTAAGGGACAGCCCCAGCATTTT | CASSAGQGKGQPQHF
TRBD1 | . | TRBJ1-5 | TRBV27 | TGTGCCAGCAGTCCGCTATCCGGGACAGGGGAAAATCAGCCCCAGCATTTT | CASSPLSGTGENQPQHF
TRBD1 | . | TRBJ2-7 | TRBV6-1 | TGTGCCAGCAGTGAAGCGGAGACAGGGCCCTACGAGCAGTACTTC | CASSEAETGPYEQYF